These 6 T cell receptor beta chains were all obtained from the same sample, sequenced in a study of T cell repertoires in cytomegalovirus infection. TCRdb recomputed calls from the reads with MiXCR, one row per CDR3 protein. The sample lists roughly 120,000 distinct CDR3 sequences, around 28% occurring once. For these receptors, no antigen is known. Sample: CD8+ T cells from cultured PBMCs, taken from culture after CMV antigen stimulation. The origin of the receptors is a human donor in good health (CMV status not recorded). Some clones in this sample may be carry-over from other donors' samples.

This chain joins TRBV9 and TRBJ2-1, with D possibly being TRBD1 or TRBD2 (5 bases each). Deletions cut 4 bases from V and 5 bases from J, with 19 bases between. The CDR3 has 16 residues. Germline V CDR1 and CDR2: SGDLS, YYNGEE. The CDR3 nucleotides read TGTGCCAGCAGCCTCCTGGGCACCGGGACCCACAATGAGCAGTTCTTC. It translates to CASSLLGTGTHNEQFF. Combining the CDR3 with reference TRBV9 and TRBJ2-1 gives the whole variable domain DSGVTQTPKHLITATGQRVTLRCSPRSGDLSVYWYQQSLDQGLQFLIQYYNGEERAKGNILERFSAQQFPDLHSELNLSSLELGDSALYFCASSLLGTGTHNEQFFGPGTRLTVL.

The chain is built from TRBV28 and TRBJ2-1; 10 bases line up with TRBD2. Trimming cost V 6 bases and J 8 bases; bases outside gene matches: 13. From germline, CDR1 is MDHEN and CDR2 SYDVKM. This CDR3 spans 16 amino acids. The CDR3 region is CASSSPLAGAWDEQFF. Here the CDR3 DNA reads TGTGCCAGCAGCTCCCCGCTAGCGGGGGCGTGGGATGAGCAGTTCTTC.

This clonotype turned up a few times. The chain joins TRBV7-3 to TRBJ2-1; D unresolved. Germline lookup yields CDR1 SGHTA and CDR2 FQGTGA. The germline V and J ends were trimmed by 2 bases and 0 bases, with 11 bases remaining between them. This CDR3 is built from 16 residues. DNA of the CDR3: TGTGCCAGCAGCTTAGAATTCGAAAGCTCCTACAATGAGCAGTTCTTC. This encodes CASSLEFESSYNEQFF.

The chain joins TRBV9 to TRBJ1-2; D gene uncertain. This CDR3 comprises 11 residues. Looked up from germline, CDR1 is SGDLS and CDR2 is YYNGEE. Between the trimmed V and J ends, which lost 3 bases and 8 bases, there was a span of 8 bases. CDR3: CASSDRNGYTF. The CDR3 nucleotides read TGTGCCAGCAGCGACAGAAACGGCTACACCTTC.

This clonotype was observed a handful of times. This chain joins TRBV6-1 and TRBJ1-5; tentative D call: TRBD1 (5 bases). Per germline, CDR1 MNHNS and CDR2 SASEGT. CDR3 length: 14 amino acids. The V end was cut by 3 bases, the J end by 4 bases, with 10 bases between. Here the CDR3 DNA reads TGTGCCAGCAGTGAGGCCAGACAGAATCAGCCCCAGCATTTT. Translating gives CASSEARQNQPQHF.

This clonotype has a handful of counts. The J gene is TRBJ2-1, the V gene TRBV27; TRBD1 matches 8 bases. Germline lookup yields CDR1 MNHEY and CDR2 SMNVEV (reference sequence). V lost 3 bases to trimming and J lost 4 bases; unmatched junction nucleotides: 5. CDR3 length equals 15 residues. The CDR3, as DNA: TGTGCCAGCAGTTTGGTGACAGGGGCTTACAATGAGCAGTTCTTC. Translated: CASSLVTGAYNEQFF.